This T cell receptor (beta chain) was identified during a study of shared clonotypes between healthy human individuals. This CDR3 is built from 14 residues. Germline CDR1 KGHSY, CDR2 FQNENV. Germline trimming cut 5 bases from V and 5 bases from J; bases unmatched to any gene: 7. The table came from immunoSEQ multiplex PCR; TCRdb's copy has only in-frame clones and leaves some out. The repertoire holds 640,000 or so clones, with about three quarters as singletons. This clone has a count of ten or more. This receptor was identified in a woman in her 30s in good health. Sequenced input: memory CD4+ T cells sorted from blood. Described subset: CD45RA-negative fraction. The rearrangement joins TRBV16 to TRBJ2-5, with 8 bases lining up with TRBD1. CDR3 protein: CASSYDRGRETQYF. In DNA, the CDR3 is TGTGCCAGCAGCTACGACAGGGGACGTGAGACCCAGTACTTC.